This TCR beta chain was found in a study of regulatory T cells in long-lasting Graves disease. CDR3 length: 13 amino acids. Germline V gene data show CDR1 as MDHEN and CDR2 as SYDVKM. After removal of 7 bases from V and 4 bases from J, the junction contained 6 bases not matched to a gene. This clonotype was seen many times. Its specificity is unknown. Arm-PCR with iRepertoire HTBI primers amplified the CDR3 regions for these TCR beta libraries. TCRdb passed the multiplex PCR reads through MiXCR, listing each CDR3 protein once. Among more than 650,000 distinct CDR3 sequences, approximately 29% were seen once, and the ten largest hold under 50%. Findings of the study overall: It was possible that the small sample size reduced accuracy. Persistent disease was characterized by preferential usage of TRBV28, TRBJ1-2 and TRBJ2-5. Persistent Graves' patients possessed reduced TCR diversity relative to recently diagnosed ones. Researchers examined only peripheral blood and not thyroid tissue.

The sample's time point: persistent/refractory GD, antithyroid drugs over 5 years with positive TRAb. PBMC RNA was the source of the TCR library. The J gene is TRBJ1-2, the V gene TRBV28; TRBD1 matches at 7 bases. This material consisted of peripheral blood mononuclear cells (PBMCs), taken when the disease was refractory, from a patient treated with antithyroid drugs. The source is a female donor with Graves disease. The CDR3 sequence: CASTLQGSYGYTF. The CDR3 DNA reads TGTGCCAGCACCTTACAGGGGAGCTATGGCTACACCTTC.